Below are 19 T cell receptor beta chains sequenced from a single sample in a study of identifying expanded T cells in peripheral blood. TCRdb's table, derived via immunoSEQ multiplex PCR, lists solely in-frame clones and lacks some. The sample includes some 120,000 clones, more than 75% of them seen just once. Sequenced sample: blood. The receptors here all came from a person aged 18-69 years in good health.

This clone was detected many times. The sample holds other DNA sequences that translate to the same CDR3. The chain recombines TRBV15 with TRBJ1-2, with unresolved D. V dropped 0 bases and J dropped 6 bases, with 8 bases sitting between them. CDR3 length equals 13 residues. Germline V gene lookup returns CDR1 LNHNV and CDR2 YYDKDF (reference sequence). The CDR3 DNA sequence: TGTGCCACCAGCAGAGAGGAGGGTGATGGCTACACCTTC. Protein product: CATSREEGDGYTF.

V usage is TRBV11-3 and J usage is TRBJ1-1; a weak D match, TRBD1 (6 bases). Germline CDR1 and CDR2: SGHNT and YENEEA. Trimming left V 7 bases short and J 8 bases short, with 11 bases between. The CDR3 covers 11 residues. The CDR3 here is CASTGAKEAFF. CDR3 DNA: TGTGCCAGCACAGGGGCAAAAGAAGCTTTCTTT.

About this clone: An end of the junction does not agree with germline; a read error may underlie this. The V call is TRBV6-5, the J call TRBJ2-7; 7 nucleotides line up with TRBD2. CDR1 is MNHEY, CDR2 SVGAGI, per germline. This CDR3 has 11 amino acids. The CDR3 region is CASTLGGKDHF. The CDR3 DNA reads as TGTGCCAGCACTCTGGGGGGGAAGGACCACTTC.

This clone came up a few times. The rearrangement uses TRBV6-1 and TRBJ1-5; D unclear. The CDR3 runs to 13 residues. Germline assignment: CDR1 MNHNS and CDR2 SASEGT. Trimming pared 0 bases from V and 5 bases from J, leaving 5 bases between. The CDR3, as DNA: TGTGCCAGCAGTGAAGCGAGGGATCAGCCCCAGCATTTT. Its protein product is CASSEARDQPQHF.

V usage is TRBV4-3 and J usage is TRBJ2-7, with D unresolved. The CDR3 runs to 13 residues. Germline CDR1 reads LGHNA; CDR2 reads YSLEER. V lost 0 bases and J 3 bases, leaving 6 bases between the germline ends. The CDR3 region has the DNA TGCGCCAGCAGCCAAGAGACGGGCTACGAGCAGTACTTC. Its translation is CASSQETGYEQYF.

In its sample, this clone was seen once. J is TRBJ1-1 and V is TRBV6-6; 8 bases line up with TRBD1. V lost 5 bases, J lost 0 bases, and 5 bases stayed unmatched. The length of the CDR3 is 15 residues. CDR1 and CDR2 (germline): MNHNY, SVGAGI (reference sequence). CDR3 sequence: CASSDRGGVNTEAFF. The CDR3 DNA sequence: TGTGCCAGCAGTGACAGGGGAGGGGTGAACACTGAAGCTTTCTTT.

This clone came up once. V and J are TRBV7-2 and TRBJ2-3; 8 bases map to TRBD2. Germline V gene sequence: CDR1 SGHTA, CDR2 FQGNSA. J lost 8 bases, V lost 1 base, and 8 bases had no gene match. The CDR3 has 15 residues. As DNA, the CDR3 is TGTGCCAGCAGCTTAGAACTAGCGGTATCCGGTACGCAGTATTTT. It encodes CASSLELAVSGTQYF.

The rearrangement uses TRBV19 and TRBJ1-2, with 9 bases fitting TRBD1. Germline CDR1 reads LNHDA; CDR2 reads SQIVND (reference sequence). V lost 0 bases, J lost 4 bases, and 9 bases stayed unmatched. The CDR3 is made up of 17 amino acids. The CDR3 region has the DNA TGTGCCAGTAGTATAGACCCCCTGACAGGGGGGAGCTATGGCTACACCTTC. Protein product: CASSIDPLTGGSYGYTF.

V and J are TRBV7-3 and TRBJ2-1; 8 bases fit TRBD1. Per germline, CDR1 SGHTA and CDR2 FQGTGA. Trimming removed 5 bases from V and 6 bases from J; junction bases left unmatched: 9. CDR3 size: 15 residues. CDR3 amino acids: CASSPLGQGSNEQFF. CDR3 bases: TGTGCCAGCAGCCCCTTAGGACAGGGTAGCAATGAGCAGTTCTTC.

The chain has TRBV6-1 and TRBJ2-7; 7 bases are shared with TRBD1. The CDR3 spans 14 residues. Germline V gives CDR1 MNHNS, CDR2 SASEGT. Trimming took 4 bases from V and 0 from J; bases not matched to a gene: 3. In nucleotides, the CDR3 is TGTGCCAGCAGTGCGGGACAGAGCTCCTACGAGCAGTACTTC. Its protein is CASSAGQSSYEQYF.

This clone was recorded once. The J gene is TRBJ2-5, the V gene TRBV5-1, with a possible D match to TRBD1 (5 bases). Germline CDR1 and CDR2: SGHRS and YFSETQ. This CDR3 comprises 18 residues. With 4 bases removed from V and 2 bases from J, the gap between germline ends came to 24 bases. The CDR3 region has the DNA TGCGCCAGCAGCAGACCCGAAAGTAGGGGTTTGGGACAAGAGACCCAGTACTTC. It codes for CASSRPESRGLGQETQYF.

The chain employs TRBV7-6 and TRBJ2-1; D tentatively reads TRBD1 or TRBD2 (5 bases each). Germline loops: CDR1 SGHVS, CDR2 FNYEAQ. The CDR3 sequence is 17 residues long. V lost 1 base and J lost 0, with 13 bases in between. The CDR3: CASSLGRGRSSYNEQFF. CDR3 bases: TGTGCCAGCAGCTTAGGTCGGGGACGCAGCTCCTACAATGAGCAGTTCTTC.

The V and J genes are TRBV7-8 and TRBJ1-2; D is ambiguous. The CDR3 covers 13 residues. V was shortened by 8 bases and J by 3 bases, with 13 bases between the two germline ends. Germline V gives CDR1 SGHVS, CDR2 FQNEAQ. CDR3 DNA: TGTGCCAGCTCACCCGGCGGGTACTATGGCTACACCTTC. This codes for CASSPGGYYGYTF. The full variable domain, completed using reference TRBV7-8 and TRBJ1-2, is GAGVSQSPRYKVAKRGQDVALRCDPISGHVSLFWYQQALGQGPEFLTYFQNEAQLDKSGLPSDRFFAERPEGSVSTLKIQRTQQEDSAVYLCASSPGGYYGYTFGSGTRLTVV.

The chain employs TRBV18 and TRBJ2-1; D call uncertain. The CDR3 length is 16 residues. Looked up from germline, CDR1 is KGHSH and CDR2 is LQKENI. Trimming left V 1 base short and J 0 bases short, with 10 bases between. The CDR3 sequence: CASSPLSLSSYNEQFF. CDR3 DNA sequence: TGTGCCAGCTCACCACTCTCCCTGAGCTCCTACAATGAGCAGTTCTTC.

The chain is built from TRBV19 and TRBJ1-5; D is unresolved. Germline V CDR1 and CDR2: LNHDA, SQIVND (reference sequence). The CDR3 has 17 amino acids. Trimming cost V 5 bases and J 3 bases, with 20 bases left between them. CDR3 sequence reads: CASSGKGDTSFNQPQHF. In DNA form, the CDR3 reads TGTGCCAGTAGTGGAAAGGGCGACACCAGCTTCAATCAGCCCCAGCATTTT. The full variable domain, in which reference TRBV19 and TRBJ1-5 provide the parts outside the CDR3, is DGGITQSPKYLFRKEGQNVTLSCEQNLNHDAMYWYRQDPGQGLRLIYYSQIVNDFQKGDIAEGYSVSREKKESFPLTVTSAQKNPTAFYLCASSGKGDTSFNQPQHFGDGTRLSIL.

The V call is TRBV5-1, the J call TRBJ1-4; D perhaps matches TRBD1 (6 bases). The germline gives CDR1 SGHRS, CDR2 YFSETQ. Trimming removed 5 bases at V and 8 bases at J, with 16 bases between. The CDR3 has 14 residues. The CDR3 region is CASRPGGPGEKLFF. The CDR3 DNA reads as TGCGCCAGCAGACCCGGGGGGCCGGGAGAAAAACTGTTTTTT.

This clone came up once. The chain combines TRBV5-1 with TRBJ2-7; 7 positions agree with TRBD1. The CDR3 is made up of 13 amino acids. Germline V gene lookup returns CDR1 SGHRS and CDR2 YFSETQ. Trimming cost V 7 bases and J 6 bases; bases outside gene matches: 10. The CDR3 loop reads CASGGPQGVEQYF. DNA for the CDR3: TGCGCCAGCGGCGGGCCCCAGGGGGTCGAGCAGTACTTC.

V usage is TRBV27 and J usage is TRBJ2-7; unclear D gene. The CDR3 has 12 amino acids. Trimming pared 2 bases from V and 7 bases from J, leaving 9 bases between. The germline gives CDR1 MNHEY, CDR2 SMNVEV (reference sequence). The CDR3 protein is CASSLPSAEQYF. CDR3 DNA sequence: TGTGCCAGCAGTTTACCCAGCGCGGAGCAGTACTTC.

J is TRBJ2-7 and V is TRBV11-3; either TRBD1 or TRBD2 may fit D (6 bases each). Per germline, CDR1 SGHNT and CDR2 YENEEA. The length of the CDR3 is 12 residues. V was pared by 4 bases and J by 11 bases, with 15 bases between. CDR3: CASSSRLGGKYF. CDR3 nucleotide sequence: TGTGCCAGCAGCTCCCGTCTAGGGGGGAAGTACTTC. The full variable domain, with the rest looked up from reference TRBV11-3 and TRBJ2-7, is EAGVVQSPRYKIIEKKQPVAFWCNPISGHNTLYWYLQNLGQGPELLIRYENEEAVDDSQLPKDRFSAERLKGVDSTLKIQPAELGDSAVYLCASSSRLGGKYFGPGTRLTVT.